This TCR beta chain was sequenced during a study of blood T cell repertoires in COVID-19. The assay was immunoSEQ multiplex PCR, and TCRdb's table has in-frame clones only and misses some. The table has roughly 340,000 clones, 80% to 90% seen once. Germline V lookup: CDR1 SNHLY, CDR2 FYNNEI. V lost 11 bases, J lost 4 bases, and 17 bases lay in between. The length of the CDR3 is 14 residues. The specimen sequenced was PBMCs or T cells enriched from blood (not recorded which). The chain carries TRBV2 and TRBJ2-2; TRBD2 might be the D (7 bases). The sequence was collected from a man aged 35-49 years in a cohort exposed to, infected with or recovered from COVID-19 (not recorded which). The CDR3: CARARGGGTGELFF. The CDR3 bases are TGTGCCCGGGCCAGGGGAGGGGGCACCGGGGAGCTGTTTTTT.